Each of the 27 T cell receptor beta chains below was sequenced from the same sample in a study of cytomegalovirus exposure and HLA in healthy donors. The table came from immunoSEQ multiplex PCR; TCRdb's copy has only in-frame clones and leaves some out. The sample carries 250,000 to 400,000 clones, roughly 87% recorded once. Sequenced: PBMCs. Receptors originate from a woman in her twenties or thirties in good health and CMV-seropositive.

The chain has TRBV5-1 and TRBJ2-1, with 7 bases that match TRBD2. Per the germline V gene, CDR1 is SGHRS and CDR2 is YFSETQ. The ends lost 0 bases at V and 2 bases at J; junction bases unmatched: 5. The CDR3 covers 16 residues. As DNA, the CDR3 is TGCGCCAGCAGCTTGGTGGCTAGCGGAGCCTACAATGAGCAGTTCTTC. It translates to CASSLVASGAYNEQFF.

The chain employs TRBV6-6 and TRBJ2-7, with D possibly being TRBD2 (6 bases). Trimming shortened V by 8 bases and J by 2 bases, and 19 bases separated the two germline ends. The CDR3 totals 15 residues. Per germline, CDR1 MNHNY and CDR2 SVGAGI (reference sequence). The CDR3 spells CASGEVLSGPYEQYF. The CDR3 DNA reads as TGTGCCAGCGGGGAGGTTCTTTCGGGACCCTACGAGCAGTACTTC.

The rearrangement uses TRBV5-4 and TRBJ2-7, with TRBD1 matching over 9 bases. There are 16 residues in the CDR3. Germline CDR1 SGHNT, CDR2 YYREEE (reference sequence). The J segment lost 6 bases and the V segment lost 4 bases, leaving 14 bases of the junction unmatched. CDR3 sequence: CASSRAALDRGFEQYF. The CDR3 DNA follows: TGTGCCAGCAGCCGCGCCGCCCTGGACAGGGGTTTCGAGCAGTACTTC. The full variable domain, in which reference TRBV5-4 and TRBJ2-7 provide the parts outside the CDR3, is ETGVTQSPTHLIKTRGQQVTLRCSSQSGHNTVSWYQQALGQGPQFIFQYYREEENGRGNFPPRFSGLQFPNYSSELNVNALELDDSALYLCASSRAALDRGFEQYFGPGTRLTVT.

The V and J genes are TRBV2 and TRBJ1-4, with 7 bases aligning to TRBD1. The CDR3 is 15 residues long. With 1 base clipped from V and 1 base from J, the junction kept 0 bases outside the gene matches. Germline values: CDR1 SNHLY, CDR2 FYNNEI. The DNA of the CDR3 is TGTGCCAGCAGTGAAGGACAGGGAACTAATGAAAAACTGTTTTTT. It translates to CASSEGQGTNEKLFF.

This chain joins TRBV9 and TRBJ2-2; no clear D. This CDR3 has 15 amino acids. V lost 3 bases, J lost 7 bases, and 16 bases lay in between. Germline-derived CDR1 and CDR2 are SGDLS and YYNGEE. The CDR3 DNA reads TGTGCCAGCAGCGGAACGGCCCCTCTTGGCGGGGAGCTGTTTTTT. Translating gives CASSGTAPLGGELFF.

The genes are TRBV4-3 and TRBJ1-2; perhaps TRBD1 as D (5 bases). Per germline, CDR1 LGHNA and CDR2 YSLEER. This CDR3 is built from 15 residues. V was pared by 4 bases and J by 3 bases, with 15 bases between. The CDR3 DNA reads TGCGCCAGCAGCCCCGGGGCGGCTCAATACTATGGCTACACCTTC. Its protein is CASSPGAAQYYGYTF.

Here the CDR3 reads CASGLVAKPGFSYEQYF. CDR3 nucleotides: TGTGCTAGTGGTTTGGTAGCAAAGCCAGGCTTCTCCTACGAGCAGTACTTC. J is TRBJ2-7 and V is TRBV12-5; D uncertain. The V gene's germline CDR1 is LGHNT and CDR2 FRNRAP. The CDR3 loop spans 17 amino acids. V lost 0 bases and J 0 bases, leaving 15 bases between the germline ends.

The sample holds a few counts of this clone. V usage is TRBV7-9 and J usage is TRBJ2-7, with 12 bases aligning to TRBD2. The CDR3 loop spans 16 amino acids. The V gene's germline CDR1 is SEHNR and CDR2 FQNEAQ (reference sequence). Trimming took 4 bases from V and 0 from J; bases not matched to a gene: 4. CDR3 DNA sequence: TGTGCCAGCAGCTCCCAGACTAGCGGGGGCTCCTACGAGCAGTACTTC. This encodes CASSSQTSGGSYEQYF.

The gene calls are TRBV4-1 and TRBJ2-7; 7 bases are shared with TRBD2. This CDR3 is built from 15 residues. The germline V gene encodes CDR1 MGHRA and CDR2 YSYEKL. The junction had 11 bases not matched to a gene; V was cut back by 0 bases and J by 9 bases. The CDR3 DNA reads as TGCGCCAGCAGCCAAGAGGTTGCGGGAGAGCGTGGGCAGTACTTC. Translating it yields CASSQEVAGERGQYF.

This clone was observed once. The V call is TRBV7-2, the J call TRBJ2-3, with TRBD2 matching 8 bases. This CDR3 has 17 amino acids. The trim removed 6 bases at V and 0 bases at J, leaving 11 bases unmatched. Germline-derived CDR1 and CDR2 are SGHTA and FQGNSA. The CDR3 coding sequence is TGTGCCAGCAGGCGGATGGGGGCTAGCGGGAGCACAGATACGCAGTATTTT. Translated: CASRRMGASGSTDTQYF.

In DNA form, the CDR3 reads TGCGCCAGCAGCCAGGGCAGGCTAAACTACAATGAGCAGTTCTTC. Amino acid sequence: CASSQGRLNYNEQFF. The V call is TRBV4-3, the J call TRBJ2-1; D is unclear. With 3 bases removed from V and 3 bases from J, the gap between germline ends came to 12 bases. Germline V lookup: CDR1 LGHNA, CDR2 YSLEER. The CDR3 runs 15 residues.

The chain is built from TRBV28 and TRBJ2-6; D gene unclear. CDR3 length: 20 residues. Germline values: CDR1 MDHEN, CDR2 SYDVKM. V was trimmed by 6 bases and J by 0 bases, leaving 24 bases between them. CDR3 nucleotides: TGTGCCAGCAGCGCAACTGGGTTGGGTATCAGGTACTCTGGGGCCAACGTCCTGACTTTC. Its translation is CASSATGLGIRYSGANVLTF.

The rearrangement joins TRBV19 to TRBJ1-5, with TRBD1 matching 8 bases. Germline V gene data show CDR1 as LNHDA and CDR2 as SQIVND (reference sequence). V trimming: 3 bases; J trimming: 6 bases; junction bases outside the gene matches: 10. The CDR3 contains 16 residues. The CDR3 is CASSMESRGRIQPQHF. The CDR3, as DNA: TGTGCCAGTAGTATGGAATCCAGGGGGCGCATTCAGCCCCAGCATTTT.

The V gene is TRBV5-4, the J gene TRBJ2-7; the D gene is possibly TRBD1 (5 bases). Trimming removed 2 bases from V and 0 bases from J, with 9 bases in between. Germline V CDR1 and CDR2: SGHNT, YYREEE (reference sequence). The CDR3 is 14 amino acids. The CDR3: CASSFGQGSYEQYF. DNA for the CDR3: TGTGCCAGCAGCTTCGGGCAGGGCTCCTACGAGCAGTACTTC.

In this sample, this clone turned up once. This chain connects TRBV18 to TRBJ2-7; unclear D gene. V lost 4 bases and J lost 5, with 12 bases in between. The CDR3 spans 13 residues. Germline values: CDR1 KGHSH, CDR2 LQKENI. The CDR3 sequence: CASSLKGRNEQYF. The CDR3 DNA reads as TGTGCCAGCTCACTAAAGGGTAGAAACGAGCAGTACTTC.

V is TRBV28 and J is TRBJ1-5; TRBD1 aligns across 7 bases. CDR3 length equals 15 residues. From germline, CDR1 is MDHEN and CDR2 SYDVKM. Unmatched junction bases numbered 12, after V lost 6 bases and J lost 7 bases. The CDR3: CASRAYDRQGQPQHF. The DNA for the CDR3 is TGTGCCAGCAGAGCCTACGACAGACAGGGCCAGCCCCAGCATTTT.

The chain joins TRBV6-1 to TRBJ1-2, with 9 bases lining up with TRBD1. The germline V gene encodes CDR1 MNHNS and CDR2 SASEGT. The CDR3 has 14 amino acids. The V segment lost 3 bases and the J segment 8 bases; nucleotides outside the gene matches: 7. The CDR3 loop reads CASSEVQGAGGYTF. In nucleotides, the CDR3 is TGTGCCAGCAGTGAGGTACAGGGGGCGGGAGGCTACACCTTC.

This clone has only a few counts. CDR3 amino acids: CASSAAPIYNEQFF. In nucleotides, the CDR3 is TGTGCCAGCAGCGCGGCCCCGATCTACAATGAGCAGTTCTTC. The V gene is TRBV7-9, the J gene TRBJ2-1; no definite D call. Germline CDR1 reads SEHNR; CDR2 reads FQNEAQ (reference sequence). The length of the CDR3 is 14 residues. V was pared by 5 bases and J by 3 bases, with 11 bases between.

The chain recombines TRBV27 with TRBJ2-1, with no clear D. The CDR3 covers 18 residues. The V end was cut by 3 bases, the J end by 0 bases, with 18 bases between. Germline-derived CDR1 and CDR2 are MNHEY and SMNVEV (reference sequence). The DNA for the CDR3 is TGTGCCAGCAGTTTGGAGAGGCAGGTGATGACCTCCTACAATGAGCAGTTCTTC. As protein: CASSLERQVMTSYNEQFF.

The rearrangement links TRBV4-3 to TRBJ1-2, with a tentative D call TRBD1 (6 bases). CDR1 LGHNA and CDR2 YSLEER come from the germline V gene. The CDR3 loop spans 16 amino acids. The ends were cut back, 0 bases at V and 5 bases at J, with 16 bases in the middle. The CDR3 DNA reads TGCGCCAGCAGCCAAGATCTTAGACAGGACCTTTATGGCTACACCTTC. Translating gives CASSQDLRQDLYGYTF.

This clone appeared a single time. The chain combines TRBV29-1 with TRBJ1-1; a possible D gene is TRBD1 (5 bases). This CDR3 spans 14 amino acids. V lost 2 bases and J lost 5, with 15 bases in between. Germline lookup yields CDR1 SQVTM and CDR2 ANQGSEA. The CDR3 spells CSVENPGRWTEAFF. The CDR3 region has the DNA TGCAGCGTTGAAAATCCAGGGAGGTGGACTGAAGCTTTCTTT. The variable domain in full, completed from reference TRBV29-1 and TRBJ1-1, reads SAVISQKPSRDICQRGTSLTIQCQVDSQVTMMFWYRQQPGQSLTLIATANQGSEATYESGFVIDKFPISRPNLTFSTLTVSNMSPEDSSIYLCSVENPGRWTEAFFGQGTRLTVV.

The chain recombines TRBV28 with TRBJ1-2, with D possibly being TRBD1 (6 bases). Trimming cost V 2 bases and J 6 bases, with 10 bases left between them. The CDR3 has 13 amino acids. Per the germline V gene, CDR1 is MDHEN and CDR2 is SYDVKM. CDR3 loop: CASSLRGADGYTF. The CDR3 region has the DNA TGTGCCAGCAGTTTAAGGGGGGCAGATGGCTACACCTTC.

The chain has TRBV18 and TRBJ1-6; D gene unclear. V lost 3 bases and J 9 bases, leaving 9 bases between the germline ends. The CDR3 totals 13 residues. Germline-derived CDR1 and CDR2 are KGHSH and LQKENI. Here the CDR3 reads CASSPEQPSPLHF. The CDR3 bases are TGTGCCAGCTCACCGGAACAGCCTTCACCCCTCCACTTT.

This chain joins TRBV5-4 and TRBJ2-2, with D uncertain. There are 16 residues in the CDR3. CDR1 SGHNT and CDR2 YYREEE come from the germline V gene (reference sequence). Deletions cut 2 bases from V and 2 bases from J, with 13 bases between. The CDR3 loop reads CASSLGGALNTGELFF. The CDR3 nucleotides are TGTGCCAGCAGCTTAGGCGGCGCACTTAACACCGGGGAGCTGTTTTTT. The full variable domain, with the rest looked up from reference TRBV5-4 and TRBJ2-2, is ETGVTQSPTHLIKTRGQQVTLRCSSQSGHNTVSWYQQALGQGPQFIFQYYREEENGRGNFPPRFSGLQFPNYSSELNVNALELDDSALYLCASSLGGALNTGELFFGEGSRLTVL.

The rearrangement joins TRBV2 to TRBJ1-2; the D is unclear. The CDR3 is 12 residues long. CDR1 and CDR2 (germline): SNHLY, FYNNEI. The V gene lost 11 bases and the J gene lost 2 bases, with 12 bases spanning the gap. CDR3 amino acids: CAGRDGNYGYTF. The CDR3 nucleotides read TGTGCCGGAAGAGACGGCAACTATGGCTACACCTTC.

The rearrangement links TRBV27 to TRBJ1-2, with 9 bases fitting TRBD1. V trimming: 8 bases; J trimming: 0 bases; junction bases outside the gene matches: 7. This CDR3 has 15 amino acids. Germline lookup yields CDR1 MNHEY and CDR2 SMNVEV (reference sequence). CDR3 bases: TGTGCCAGCGCATCGGACAGGGGATCTAACTATGGCTACACCTTC. Amino acids: CASASDRGSNYGYTF.

This chain uses TRBV5-1 with TRBJ2-1; D is undetermined. V shed 4 bases and J shed 5 bases, with 19 bases lying between them. The CDR3 totals 16 residues. The germline CDR1 and CDR2 sequences are SGHRS and YFSETQ. The CDR3 nucleotides are TGCGCCAGCAGCGCGATAGACTGGTACGAAAACAATGAGCAGTTCTTC. Translation: CASSAIDWYENNEQFF.